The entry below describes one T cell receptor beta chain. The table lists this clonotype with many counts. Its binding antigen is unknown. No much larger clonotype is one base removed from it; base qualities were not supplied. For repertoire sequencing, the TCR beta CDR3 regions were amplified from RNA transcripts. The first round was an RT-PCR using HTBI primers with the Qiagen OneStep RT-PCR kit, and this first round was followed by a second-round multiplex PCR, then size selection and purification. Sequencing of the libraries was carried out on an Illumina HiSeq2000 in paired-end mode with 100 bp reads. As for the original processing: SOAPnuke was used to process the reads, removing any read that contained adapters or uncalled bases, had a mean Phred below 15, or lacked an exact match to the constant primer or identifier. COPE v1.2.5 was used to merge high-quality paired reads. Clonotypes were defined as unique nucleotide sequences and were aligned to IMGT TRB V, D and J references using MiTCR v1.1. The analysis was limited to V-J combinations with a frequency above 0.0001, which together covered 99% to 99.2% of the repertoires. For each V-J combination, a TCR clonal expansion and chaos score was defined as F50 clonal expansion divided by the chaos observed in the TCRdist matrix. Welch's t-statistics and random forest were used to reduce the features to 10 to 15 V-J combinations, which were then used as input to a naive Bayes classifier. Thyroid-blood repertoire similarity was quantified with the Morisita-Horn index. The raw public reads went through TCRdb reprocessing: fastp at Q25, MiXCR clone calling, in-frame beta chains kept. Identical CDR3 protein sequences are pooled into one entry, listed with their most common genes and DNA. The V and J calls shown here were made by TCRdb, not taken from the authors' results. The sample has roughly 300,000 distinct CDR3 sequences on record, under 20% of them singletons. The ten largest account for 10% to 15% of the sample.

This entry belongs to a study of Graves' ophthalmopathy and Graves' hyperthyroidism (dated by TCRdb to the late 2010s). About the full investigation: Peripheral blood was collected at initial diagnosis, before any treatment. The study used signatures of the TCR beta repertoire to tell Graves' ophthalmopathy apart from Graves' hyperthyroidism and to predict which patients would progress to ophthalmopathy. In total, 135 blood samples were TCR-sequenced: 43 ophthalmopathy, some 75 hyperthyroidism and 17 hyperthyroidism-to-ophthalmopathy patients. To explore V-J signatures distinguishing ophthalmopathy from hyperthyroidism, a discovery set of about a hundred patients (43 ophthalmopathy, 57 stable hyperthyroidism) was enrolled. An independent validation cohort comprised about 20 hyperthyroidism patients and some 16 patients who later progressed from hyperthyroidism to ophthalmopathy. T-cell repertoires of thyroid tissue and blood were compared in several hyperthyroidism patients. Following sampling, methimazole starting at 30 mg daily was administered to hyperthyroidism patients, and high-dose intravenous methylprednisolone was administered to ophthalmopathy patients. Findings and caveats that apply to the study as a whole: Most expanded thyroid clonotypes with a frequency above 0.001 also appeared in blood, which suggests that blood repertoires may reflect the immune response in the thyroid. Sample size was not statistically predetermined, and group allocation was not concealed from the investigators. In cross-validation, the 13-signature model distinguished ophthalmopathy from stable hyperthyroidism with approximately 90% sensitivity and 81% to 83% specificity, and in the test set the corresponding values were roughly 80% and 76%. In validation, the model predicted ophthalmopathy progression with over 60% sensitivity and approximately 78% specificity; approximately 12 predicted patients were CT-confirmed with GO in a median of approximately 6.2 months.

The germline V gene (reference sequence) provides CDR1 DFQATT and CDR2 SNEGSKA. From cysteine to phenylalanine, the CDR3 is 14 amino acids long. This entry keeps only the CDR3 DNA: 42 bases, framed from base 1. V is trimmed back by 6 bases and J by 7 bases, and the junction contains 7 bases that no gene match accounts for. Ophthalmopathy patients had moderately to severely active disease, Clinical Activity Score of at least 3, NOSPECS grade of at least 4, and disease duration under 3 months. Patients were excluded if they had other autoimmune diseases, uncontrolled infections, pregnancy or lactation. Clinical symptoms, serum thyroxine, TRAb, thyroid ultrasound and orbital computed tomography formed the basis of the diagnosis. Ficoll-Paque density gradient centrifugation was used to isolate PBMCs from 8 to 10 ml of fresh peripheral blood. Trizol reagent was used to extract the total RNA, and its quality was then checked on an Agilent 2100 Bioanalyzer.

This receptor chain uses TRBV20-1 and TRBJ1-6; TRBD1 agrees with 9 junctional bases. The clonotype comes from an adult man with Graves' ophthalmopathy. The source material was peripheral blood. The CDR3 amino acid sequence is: CSAKGQGLNSPLHF. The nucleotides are TGCAGTGCGAAAGGACAGGGGCTAAATTCACCCCTCCACTTT.